This T cell receptor beta chain appears in the sequencing data of a study of CD4 T cells in relation to SARS-CoV-2 and coronaviruses. General observations from the study: No crossreactivity against non-spike viral proteins was tested here.

The count of this clone is one. The target antigen is unknown. Germline V gives CDR1 MNHEY, CDR2 SVGAGI. The CDR3 has 14 amino acids. The ends lost 2 bases at V and 3 bases at J; junction bases unmatched: 4. Data came from immunoSEQ multiplex PCR; TCRdb stores just in-frame clones and leaves some out. Here the sample spans just under 65,000 clones, less than 95% being singletons. Unexposed donor CD4+ T cells date from about 2011-2019, before the COVID-19 pandemic. Naive and memory CD4+ T cells came from enriched cryopreserved PBMCs. The chain is built from TRBV6-5 and TRBJ2-7; TRBD1 matches 7 bases. This TCR derives from a human donor in good health. The sequenced sample was naive CD4+ T cells from PBMCs. Subset noted: naive CD4+ T cells isolated by negative enrichment. CDR3 DNA: TGTGCCAGCAGTTACCGCGACAGGGTCTACGAGCAGTACTTC. Translated, it gives CASSYRDRVYEQYF.